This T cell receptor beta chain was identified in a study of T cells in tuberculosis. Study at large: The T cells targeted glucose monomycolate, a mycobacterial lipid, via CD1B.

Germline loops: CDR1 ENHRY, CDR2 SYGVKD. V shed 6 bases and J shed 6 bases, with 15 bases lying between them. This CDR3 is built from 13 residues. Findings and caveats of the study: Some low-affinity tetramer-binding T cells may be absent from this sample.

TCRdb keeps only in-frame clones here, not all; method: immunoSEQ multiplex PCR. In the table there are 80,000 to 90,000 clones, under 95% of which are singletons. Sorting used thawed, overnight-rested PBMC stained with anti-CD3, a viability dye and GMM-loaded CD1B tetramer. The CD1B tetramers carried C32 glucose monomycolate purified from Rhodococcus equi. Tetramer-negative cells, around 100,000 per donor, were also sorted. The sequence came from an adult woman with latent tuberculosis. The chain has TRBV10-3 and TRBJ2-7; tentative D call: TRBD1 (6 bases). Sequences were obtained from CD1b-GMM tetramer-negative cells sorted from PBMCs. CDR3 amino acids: CAISHTQGREQYV. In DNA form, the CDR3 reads TGTGCCATCAGCCACACACAGGGTCGCGAGCAGTACGTC.